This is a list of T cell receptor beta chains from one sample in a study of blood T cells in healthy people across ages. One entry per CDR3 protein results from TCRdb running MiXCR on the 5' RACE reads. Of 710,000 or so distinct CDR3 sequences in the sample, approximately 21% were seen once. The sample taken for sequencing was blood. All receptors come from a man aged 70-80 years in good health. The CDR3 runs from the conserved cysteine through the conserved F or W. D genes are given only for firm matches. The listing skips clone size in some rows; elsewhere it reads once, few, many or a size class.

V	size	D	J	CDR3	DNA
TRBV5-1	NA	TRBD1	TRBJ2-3	CASSQGQGNSDTQYF	TGCGCCAGCAGCCAGGGACAGGGTAACTCAGATACGCAGTATTTT
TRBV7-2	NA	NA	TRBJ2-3	CASSPTQGTVDTQYF	TGTGCCAGCAGCCCCACCCAGGGGACGGTGGATACGCAGTATTTT
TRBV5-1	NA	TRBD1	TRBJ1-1	CASSSNRDRGSTEAFF	TGCGCCAGCAGCTCGAACCGGGACAGGGGAAGCACTGAAGCTTTCTTT
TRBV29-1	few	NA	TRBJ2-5	CSDPVSAGRETQYF	TGCAGCGACCCCGTTTCGGCGGGGCGAGAGACCCAGTACTTC
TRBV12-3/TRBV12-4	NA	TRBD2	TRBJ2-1	CASSQAGGHNEQFF	TGTGCCAGCAGCCAAGCGGGGGGGCACAATGAGCAGTTCTTC
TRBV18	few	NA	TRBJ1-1	CASSPAEQMNTEAFF	TGTGCCAGCTCACCAGCGGAACAGATGAACACTGAAGCTTTCTTT
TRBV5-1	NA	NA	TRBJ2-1	CASSLEPRGARDNEQFF	TGCGCCAGCAGCTTGGAGCCCCGAGGTGCGAGGGACAATGAGCAGTTCTTC
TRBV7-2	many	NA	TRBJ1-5	CASTLSGLGNQPQHF	TGTGCCAGCACCCTATCGGGGCTGGGCAATCAGCCCCAGCATTTT
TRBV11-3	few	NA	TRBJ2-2	CASSQRRGKTGELFF	TGTGCCAGCAGCCAACGGCGAGGAAAGACCGGGGAGCTGTTTTTT
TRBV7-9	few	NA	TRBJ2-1	CASTPGGTYNEQFF	TGTGCCAGCACCCCAGGGGGGACCTACAATGAGCAGTTCTTC
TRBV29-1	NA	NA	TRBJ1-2	CSVERGGSYGYTF	TGCAGCGTTGAAAGGGGAGGGTCCTATGGCTACACCTTC
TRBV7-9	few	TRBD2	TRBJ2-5	CASSFYSGGQETQYF	TGTGCCAGCAGCTTCTACAGCGGGGGACAAGAGACCCAGTACTTC
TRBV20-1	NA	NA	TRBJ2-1	CSATESRDFISSYNEQFF	TGCAGTGCTACGGAATCCCGGGACTTTATTAGCTCCTACAATGAGCAGTTCTTC
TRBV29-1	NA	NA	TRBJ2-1	CSVGRGNEQFF	TGCAGCGTCGGGCGGGGCAATGAGCAGTTCTTC
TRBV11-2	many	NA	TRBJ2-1	CASSVQRGEQFF	TGTGCCAGCAGTGTGCAGAGGGGTGAGCAGTTCTTC
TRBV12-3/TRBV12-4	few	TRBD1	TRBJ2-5	CASSQSRTGGKKTQYF	TGTGCCAGCAGCCAAAGCCGGACAGGGGGCAAAAAGACCCAGTACTTC
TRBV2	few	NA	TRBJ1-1	CASSEEGDTEAFF	TGTGCCAGCAGTGAAGAGGGGGACACTGAAGCTTTCTTT
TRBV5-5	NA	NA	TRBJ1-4	CASSLPPHDEKLFF	TGTGCCAGCAGCCTGCCCCCCCACGATGAAAAACTGTTTTTT
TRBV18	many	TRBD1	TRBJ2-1	CASSPAKGQGNNEQFF	TGTGCCAGCTCACCAGCGAAGGGACAGGGTAACAATGAGCAGTTCTTC
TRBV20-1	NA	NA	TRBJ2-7	CSAVGYEQYF	TGCAGTGCTGTCGGCTACGAGCAGTACTTC
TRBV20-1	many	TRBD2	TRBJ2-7	CSAYGLAATYEQYF	TGCAGTGCTTATGGACTAGCGGCAACCTACGAGCAGTACTTC
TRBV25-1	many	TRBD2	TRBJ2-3	CASSELAGGTDTQYF	TGTGCCAGCAGTGAACTAGCGGGGGGAACAGATACGCAGTATTTT
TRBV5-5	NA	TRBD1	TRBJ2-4	CASSYPTGVSAKNIQYF	TGTGCCAGCAGCTATCCAACAGGGGTCTCGGCCAAAAACATTCAGTACTTC
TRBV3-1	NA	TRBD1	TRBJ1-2	CASSRGTGNHGYTF	TGTGCCAGCAGCCGAGGGACAGGGAACCACGGCTACACCTTC
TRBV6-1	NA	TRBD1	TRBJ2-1	CASSGSGTGWGEQFF	TGTGCCAGCAGTGGATCCGGGACAGGGTGGGGTGAGCAGTTCTTC
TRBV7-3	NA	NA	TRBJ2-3	CASTLSGLSTDTQYF	TGTGCCAGCACCCTTAGCGGACTAAGCACAGATACGCAGTATTTT
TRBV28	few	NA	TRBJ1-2	CASTLGGGWDGYTF	TGTGCCAGCACCTTGGGGGGAGGGTGGGATGGCTACACCTTC
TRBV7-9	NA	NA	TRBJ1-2	CASSLQPNPYYGYTF	TGTGCCAGCAGCTTACAACCTAACCCCTACTATGGCTACACCTTC
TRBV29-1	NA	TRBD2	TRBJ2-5	CSASGSGGGWETQYF	TGCAGCGCTTCGGGTTCGGGGGGAGGATGGGAGACCCAGTACTTC
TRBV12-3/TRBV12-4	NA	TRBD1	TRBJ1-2	CASSPTGARAGYTF	TGTGCCAGCAGCCCGACAGGGGCGCGCGCGGGCTACACCTTC
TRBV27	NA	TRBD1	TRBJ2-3	CASSPWAATGADTQYF	TGTGCCAGCAGCCCCTGGGCCGCAACAGGGGCAGATACGCAGTATTTT
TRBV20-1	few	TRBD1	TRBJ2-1	CSASTGGFRQFF	TGCAGTGCTAGTACAGGGGGCTTTAGGCAGTTCTTC
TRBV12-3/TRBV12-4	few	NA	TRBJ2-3	CASSKRDPDTQYF	TGTGCCAGCAGTAAAAGGGACCCGGATACGCAGTATTTT
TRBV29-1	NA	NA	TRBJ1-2	CSVTQGYYGYTF	TGCAGCGTAACACAGGGTTACTATGGCTACACCTTC
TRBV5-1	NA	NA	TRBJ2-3	CASKEGLATDTQYF	TGCGCCAGCAAGGAGGGGCTGGCGACAGATACGCAGTATTTT
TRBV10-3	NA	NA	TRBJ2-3	CAISDGGGTDTQYF	TGTGCCATCAGTGATGGCGGGGGCACAGATACGCAGTATTTT
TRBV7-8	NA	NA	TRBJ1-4	CASSLARADSNEKLFF	TGTGCCAGCAGCTTAGCGAGGGCGGACTCTAATGAAAAACTGTTTTTT
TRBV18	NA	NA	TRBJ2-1	CASSRVQGEVNEQFF	TGTGCCAGCTCACGAGTACAGGGAGAGGTGAATGAGCAGTTCTTC